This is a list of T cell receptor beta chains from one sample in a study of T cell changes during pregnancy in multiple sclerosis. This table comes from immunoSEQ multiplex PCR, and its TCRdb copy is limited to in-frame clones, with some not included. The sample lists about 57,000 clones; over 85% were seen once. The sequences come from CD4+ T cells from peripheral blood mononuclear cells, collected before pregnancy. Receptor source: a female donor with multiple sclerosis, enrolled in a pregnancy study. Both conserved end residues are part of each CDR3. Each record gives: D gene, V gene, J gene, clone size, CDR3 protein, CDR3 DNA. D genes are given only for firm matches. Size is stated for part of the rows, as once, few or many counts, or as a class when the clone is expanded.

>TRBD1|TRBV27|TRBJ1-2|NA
CASKDLQGNYGYTF
TGTGCCAGCAAAGACTTACAGGGGAACTATGGCTACACCTTC
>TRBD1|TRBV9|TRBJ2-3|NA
CASSIGQGPDTQYF
TGTGCCAGCAGCATTGGACAGGGGCCAGATACGCAGTATTTT
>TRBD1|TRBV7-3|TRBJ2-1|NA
CASSLTGQGNNEQFF
TGTGCCAGCAGCCTGACAGGACAGGGAAACAATGAGCAGTTCTTC
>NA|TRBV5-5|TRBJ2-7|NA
CASSLEPTTYEQYF
TGTGCCAGCAGCTTGGAACCAACTACCTACGAGCAGTACTTC
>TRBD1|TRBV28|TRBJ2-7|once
CASSGGDRGYEQYF
TGTGCCAGCTCGGGAGGGGACAGGGGCTACGAGCAGTACTTC
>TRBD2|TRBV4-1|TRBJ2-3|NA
CASSQDGTSGFTDTQYF
TGCGCCAGCAGCCAAGACGGGACTAGCGGCTTCACAGATACGCAGTATTTT
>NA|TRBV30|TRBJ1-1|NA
CAWTRPRGAFF
TGTGCCTGGACTAGACCTAGGGGAGCTTTCTTT
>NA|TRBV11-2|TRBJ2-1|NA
CASSPPLGSSYNEQFF
TGTGCCAGCAGCCCCCCACTGGGGAGCTCCTACAATGAGCAGTTCTTC
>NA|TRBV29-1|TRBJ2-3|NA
CSSCGIAAGTDTQYF
TGCTCTTCCTGCGGGATAGCGGCCGGGACAGATACGCAGTATTTT
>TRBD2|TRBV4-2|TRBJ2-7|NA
CASSQEGTSGTNEQYF
TGTGCCAGCAGCCAAGAAGGGACTAGCGGGACAAACGAGCAGTACTTC
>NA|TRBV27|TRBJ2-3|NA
CASSIPGGTDTQYF
TGTGCCAGCAGTATCCCAGGGGGCACAGATACGCAGTATTTT
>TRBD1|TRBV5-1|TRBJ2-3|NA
CASSPLPGQVSDTQYF
TGCGCCAGCAGCCCCCTTCCGGGACAGGTATCCGATACGCAGTATTTT
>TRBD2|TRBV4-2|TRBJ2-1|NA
CASSRPPSGRAEDEQFF
TGTGCCAGCAGCCGCCCCCCTAGCGGGAGGGCGGAGGATGAGCAGTTCTTC
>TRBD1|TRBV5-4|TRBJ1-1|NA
CASSQGQGRTEAFF
TGTGCCAGCAGCCAGGGACAGGGGAGGACTGAAGCTTTCTTT
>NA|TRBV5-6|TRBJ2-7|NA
CASSLAGVAHEQYF
TGTGCCAGCAGCTTGGCCGGGGTGGCCCACGAGCAGTACTTC
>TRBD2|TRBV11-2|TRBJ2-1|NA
CASSLLIAGSYNEQFF
TGTGCCAGCAGCTTATTGATAGCGGGATCCTACAATGAGCAGTTCTTC
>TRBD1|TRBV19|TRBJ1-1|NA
CASKYRGSPINTEAFF
TGTGCCAGCAAATACAGGGGGAGCCCCATAAACACTGAAGCTTTCTTT
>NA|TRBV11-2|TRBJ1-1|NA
CASSPIKSGRDTEAFF
TGTGCCAGCAGCCCCATTAAGTCCGGTCGAGACACTGAAGCTTTCTTT
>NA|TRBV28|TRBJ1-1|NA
CASSFGQTNTEAFF
TGTGCCAGCAGTTTCGGACAGACGAACACTGAAGCTTTCTTT